The next 6 T cell receptor beta chains were all read from a single sample in a study of cytomegalovirus exposure and HLA in healthy donors. Researchers ran the PCR with 60 Vbeta and 13 Jbeta primers. Clones were read by immunoSEQ multiplex PCR, and TCRdb kept only the in-frame ones, dropping some. The repertoire has around 140,000 clones, just under 75% of them found once; the top ten carry under 2%. The sequencing input was PBMCs. These receptors were obtained from a woman aged 18-30 years in good health and CMV-seronegative.

V gene TRBV2 combines with J gene TRBJ2-7; 8 nucleotides line up with TRBD2. The CDR3 sequence is 12 residues long. The trim removed 7 bases at V and 3 bases at J, leaving 2 bases unmatched. Germline V gene sequence: CDR1 SNHLY, CDR2 FYNNEI. The CDR3 spells CASIGRDYEQYF. Here the CDR3 DNA reads TGTGCCAGCATCGGGAGGGACTACGAGCAGTACTTC.

This sequence joins TRBV7-3 and TRBJ2-3; 8 bases agree with TRBD2. Germline CDR1 SGHTA, CDR2 FQGTGA. This CDR3 is built from 14 residues. V was pared by 8 bases and J by 6 bases, with 10 bases of the junction left unmatched. DNA for the CDR3: TGTGCCAGCGGGACTAGTCTTGGTGGTGATACGCAGTATTTT. Amino acids: CASGTSLGGDTQYF. The full variable domain, its missing parts supplied by reference TRBV7-3 and TRBJ2-3, is GAGVSQTPSNKVTEKGKYVELRCDPISGHTALYWYRQSLGQGPEFLIYFQGTGAADDSGLPNDRFFAVRPEGSVSTLKIQRTERGDSAVYLCASGTSLGGDTQYFGPGTRLTVL.

This sequence joins TRBV28 and TRBJ2-7, with TRBD2 identical over 8 bases. This CDR3 comprises 16 residues. Germline V gives CDR1 MDHEN, CDR2 SYDVKM. V dropped 5 bases and J dropped 4; count of bases not matched to a gene: 13. Here the CDR3 reads CASSAAPAGVYYEQYV. The CDR3 bases are TGTGCCAGCAGTGCGGCCCCAGCGGGAGTTTATTACGAGCAGTACGTC.

In this sample, this clone turned up once. The chain joins TRBV18 to TRBJ1-1, with D possibly being TRBD1 (6 bases). CDR3 length equals 14 residues. V lost 2 bases and J 1 base, leaving 8 bases between the germline ends. Germline values: CDR1 KGHSH, CDR2 LQKENI. CDR3 DNA: TGTGCCAGCTCACCAAAGGACAGGAACACTGAAGCTTTCTTT. Amino acids: CASSPKDRNTEAFF.

The chain has TRBV9 and TRBJ2-3; 9 bases match TRBD2. This CDR3 region has 18 residues. The germline gives CDR1 SGDLS, CDR2 YYNGEE. V lost 3 bases to trimming and J lost 2 bases; unmatched junction nucleotides: 13. The CDR3 region is CASSGRNLAGEITDTQYF. In DNA, the CDR3 is TGTGCCAGCAGCGGGCGAAATTTAGCGGGGGAGATCACAGATACGCAGTATTTT. Variable domain in full (rest from reference TRBV9 and TRBJ2-3): DSGVTQTPKHLITATGQRVTLRCSPRSGDLSVYWYQQSLDQGLQFLIQYYNGEERAKGNILERFSAQQFPDLHSELNLSSLELGDSALYFCASSGRNLAGEITDTQYFGPGTRLTVL.

The V gene is TRBV6-1, the J gene TRBJ1-3; TRBD1 matches 9 bases. V was clipped by 5 bases and J by 4 bases; unmatched bases: 3. This CDR3 contains 14 residues. Germline V gene lookup returns CDR1 MNHNS and CDR2 SASEGT. For the CDR3, the DNA is TGTGCCAGCAGTTGGGGACAGGGAGGAAACACCATATATTTT. It codes for CASSWGQGGNTIYF.